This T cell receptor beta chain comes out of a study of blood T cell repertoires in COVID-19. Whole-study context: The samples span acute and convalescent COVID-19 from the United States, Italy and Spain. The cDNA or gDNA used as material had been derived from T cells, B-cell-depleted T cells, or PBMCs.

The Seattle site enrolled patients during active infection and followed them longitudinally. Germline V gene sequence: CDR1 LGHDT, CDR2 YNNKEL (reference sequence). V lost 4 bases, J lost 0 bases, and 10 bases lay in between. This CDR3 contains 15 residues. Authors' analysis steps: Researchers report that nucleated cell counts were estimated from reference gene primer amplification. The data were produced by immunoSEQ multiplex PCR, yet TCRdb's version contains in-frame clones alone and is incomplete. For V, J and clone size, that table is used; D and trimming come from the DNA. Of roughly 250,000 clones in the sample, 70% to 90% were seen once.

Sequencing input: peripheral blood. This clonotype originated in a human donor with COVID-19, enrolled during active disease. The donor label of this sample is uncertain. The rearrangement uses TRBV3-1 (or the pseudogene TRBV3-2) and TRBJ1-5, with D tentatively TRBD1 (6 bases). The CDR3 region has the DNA TGTGCCAGCAGCCCCGGACAGTTTAGCAATCAGCCCCAGCATTTT. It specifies CASSPGQFSNQPQHF.